This T cell receptor beta chain was captured by sequencing in a study of T cell responses to AZD1222 COVID-19 vaccine. Generated by immunoSEQ multiplex PCR, the TCRdb table keeps only in-frame clones and is missing some. The repertoire consists of roughly 150,000 clones, with roughly nine tenths occurring once and the leading ten covering approximately 7.2%. Study results and caveats: Baseline seropositives among AZD1222 recipients totaled only six or seven. The donor group comprised mostly white British people and more females; the analysis possibly underestimated clonal diversity.

The CDR3 runs to 11 residues. The germline CDR1 and CDR2 sequences are SQVTM and ANQGSEA. V shed 5 bases and J shed 4 bases, with 8 bases lying between them. Regarding this clone: Its antigen remains unknown.

This receptor was identified in an adult who had recovered from COVID-19. The gene calls are TRBV29-1 and TRBJ1-1; D might be TRBD1 (5 bases). This material consisted of peripheral blood, taken after recovery from COVID-19. The chain's CDR3 is CSVRDVTEAFF. CDR3 in DNA: TGCAGCGTTAGGGACGTCACTGAAGCTTTCTTT.